The next 21 T cell receptor beta chains were all read from a single sample in a study of cytomegalovirus exposure and HLA in healthy donors. PCR primers comprised 60 Vbeta and 13 Jbeta primers. The table came from immunoSEQ multiplex PCR; TCRdb's copy has only in-frame clones and leaves some out. The sample has fewer than 200,000 clones; approximately 82% are singletons. The sequencing sample was made of PBMCs. Receptors were obtained from a woman between 18 and 30 years old in good health and CMV-seronegative.

The chain couples TRBV4-2 to TRBJ2-7; 13 nucleotides agree with TRBD2. The CDR3 is 15 amino acids. Germline V lookup: CDR1 LGHNA, CDR2 YNFKEQ. The junction had 4 bases not matched to a gene; V was cut back by 3 bases and J by 5 bases. The CDR3: CASSHRTSGSDEQYF. CDR3 nucleotide sequence: TGTGCCAGCAGCCACAGGACTAGCGGGAGTGACGAGCAGTACTTC.

The V gene is TRBV6-5, the J gene TRBJ1-5; TRBD1 is a possible D gene (5 bases). Per the germline V gene, CDR1 is MNHEY and CDR2 is SVGAGI. The CDR3 is 13 amino acids. V was clipped by 5 bases and J by 4 bases, with 9 bases between them. The CDR3 sequence is CASSERGNQPQHF. DNA for the CDR3: TGTGCCAGCAGTGAACGGGGGAATCAGCCCCAGCATTTT.

The chain recombines TRBV28 with TRBJ1-1; no clear D gene. Deletions cut 7 bases from V and 1 base from J, with 7 bases between. CDR1 is MDHEN, CDR2 SYDVKM, per germline. The CDR3 loop spans 12 amino acids. CDR3 in amino acids: CASTTPNTEAFF. CDR3 DNA sequence: TGTGCCAGCACGACTCCGAACACTGAAGCTTTCTTT.

The chain joins TRBV27 to TRBJ2-7; 13 bases are shared with TRBD2. The CDR3 sequence is 15 residues long. Germline V gives CDR1 MNHEY, CDR2 SMNVEV (reference sequence). The trim removed 5 bases at V and 6 bases at J, leaving 7 bases unmatched. The CDR3, as DNA: TGTGCCAGCAGTCAGCCGGGACTAGCGGGGCTCGAGCAGTACTTC. It encodes CASSQPGLAGLEQYF.

The table lists this clone with a count of one. The chain recombines TRBV13 with TRBJ2-5; 9 nucleotides align to TRBD2. Germline V CDR1 and CDR2: PRHDT, FYEKMQ (reference sequence). The CDR3 runs 16 residues. Trimming removed 5 bases from V and 1 base from J; junction bases left unmatched: 8. DNA for the CDR3: TGTGCCAGCAGCCCCCGTGTTAGCGGGAGCCAAGAGACCCAGTACTTC. Its translation: CASSPRVSGSQETQYF.

This clone is a singleton in its sample. The chain links TRBV19 to TRBJ2-2; 8 positions match TRBD2. Germline V gives CDR1 LNHDA, CDR2 SQIVND (reference sequence). CDR3 length equals 15 residues. V shed 3 bases, J shed 3 bases, and the junction held 3 bases outside the gene matches. Here the CDR3 reads CASSIVGGDTGELFF. The DNA for the CDR3 is TGTGCCAGTAGTATTGTCGGGGGGGACACCGGGGAGCTGTTTTTT.

In this sample, this clone turned up once. The V and J genes are TRBV7-9 and TRBJ1-5; TRBD1 might be the D (5 bases). Per germline, CDR1 SEHNR and CDR2 FQNEAQ (reference sequence). This CDR3 has 15 residues. Trimming left V 3 bases short and J 4 bases short, with 13 bases between. The CDR3 region has the DNA TGTGCCAGCAGCTTGGAGTTAGACAGTAATCAGCCCCAGCATTTT. It specifies CASSLELDSNQPQHF.

V gene TRBV5-6 combines with J gene TRBJ2-1; 8 bases line up with TRBD2. The CDR3 is made up of 16 amino acids. From germline, CDR1 is SGHDT and CDR2 YYEEEE. The trim removed 5 bases at V and 4 bases at J, leaving 11 bases unmatched. CDR3 in amino acids: CASSLSAGGQYNEQFF. The CDR3 DNA reads TGTGCCAGCAGTCTTTCGGCGGGAGGACAATACAATGAGCAGTTCTTC.

The chain links TRBV21-1 to TRBJ2-3; TRBD2, the table's D call, lacks a check against the DNA. TRBV21-1 has pseudogene status. This CDR3 region has 15 residues. This CDR3 is CASSKGGRVPDTQYF. CDR3 DNA: TGTGCCAGCAGCAAAGGGGGGAGGGTTCCAGATACGCAGTATTTT.

The J gene is TRBJ2-1, the V gene TRBV7-9, with 13 bases aligning to TRBD2. The germline gives CDR1 SEHNR, CDR2 FQNEAQ (reference sequence). The CDR3 is 16 amino acids. V trimming: 4 bases; J trimming: 6 bases; junction bases outside the gene matches: 6. Here the CDR3 DNA reads TGTGCCAGCAGCTCGGCCGGGACTAGCGGGGCCAATGAGCAGTTCTTC. Its translation is CASSSAGTSGANEQFF.

The gene calls are TRBV19 and TRBJ2-1; 9 bases agree with TRBD1. Germline CDR1 is LNHDA and CDR2 is SQIVND (reference sequence). Trimming cost V 5 bases and J 6 bases; bases outside gene matches: 8. The CDR3 has 15 amino acids. CDR3 in DNA: TGTGCCAGTAGTTCGACAGGGGGATTCAGCAATGAGCAGTTCTTC. It is translated as CASSSTGGFSNEQFF.

The CDR3 is CASSLTGTVIHGELFF. The CDR3 DNA reads as TGTGCCAGCAGCTTGACCGGGACTGTTATTCACGGGGAGCTGTTTTTT. The rearrangement links TRBV7-9 to TRBJ2-2; a possible D gene is TRBD2 (6 bases). Deletions cut 3 bases from V and 7 bases from J, with 18 bases between. The germline CDR1 and CDR2 sequences are SEHNR and FQNEAQ (reference sequence). The CDR3 totals 16 residues. The complete variable domain, with remaining parts taken from reference TRBV7-9 and TRBJ2-2, reads DTGVSQNPRHKITKRGQNVTFRCDPISEHNRLYWYRQTLGQGPEFLTYFQNEAQLEKSRLLSDRFSAERPKGSFSTLEIQRTEQGDSAMYLCASSLTGTVIHGELFFGEGSRLTVL.

This clone appeared once. The V and J genes are TRBV11-2 and TRBJ2-1, with D possibly TRBD2 on 6 matching bases. From germline, CDR1 is SGHAT and CDR2 FQNNGV. V gave up 1 base and J gave up 8 bases, with 6 bases separating them. The CDR3 sequence is 12 residues long. The DNA of the CDR3 is TGTGCCAGCAGCTTAGGGGGGGATGAGCAGTTCTTC. It encodes CASSLGGDEQFF.

This clone was seen only once. As the CDR3 is not closed by the conserved phenylalanine or tryptophan, this likely results from a read error. The DNA is left out, because the CDR3 cannot be placed on it with certainty; the CDR3 is given as TCRdb lists it. This chain links TRBV10-1 with TRBJ2-4; the D call TRBD1 from the table was never checked on the DNA. Germline lookup yields CDR1 WNHNN and CDR2 SYGVQD (reference sequence). The CDR3 totals 10 residues, both ends included. The CDR3 reads CATLAPNRAL.

V usage is TRBV30 and J usage is TRBJ1-4; D gene unclear. The CDR3 totals 16 residues. V lost 1 base and J 0 bases, leaving 12 bases between the germline ends. The V gene's germline CDR1 is GTSNPN and CDR2 SVGIG (reference sequence). The CDR3 DNA reads TGTGCCTGGAGTGACCTCGGGGTAGCAACTAATGAAAAACTGTTTTTT. Encoded protein: CAWSDLGVATNEKLFF.

This clone was picked up a small number of times. This CDR3 is CASSLVRLGYTF. As DNA, the CDR3 is TGTGCCAGCAGCTTAGTGCGCCTTGGCTACACCTTC. The chain couples TRBV28 to TRBJ1-2, with D unresolved. CDR3 size: 12 residues. V lost 6 bases and J 7 bases, leaving 12 bases between the germline ends. Per germline, CDR1 MDHEN and CDR2 SYDVKM.

The V and J genes are TRBV7-9 and TRBJ1-1, with a tentative D call TRBD1 (5 bases). Germline V gene sequence: CDR1 SEHNR, CDR2 FQNEAQ (reference sequence). The V end was cut by 0 bases, the J end by 1 base, with 12 bases between. The CDR3 has 16 residues. CDR3 sequence: CASSLAGRVTNTEAFF. Written as DNA, the CDR3 is TGTGCCAGCAGCTTAGCGGGCAGGGTAACGAACACTGAAGCTTTCTTT.

The V call is TRBV2, the J call TRBJ2-5; 7 positions match TRBD2. J lost 5 bases, V lost 6 bases, and 6 bases had no gene match. The CDR3 spans 13 residues. Germline V lookup: CDR1 SNHLY, CDR2 FYNNEI. CDR3 protein: CASRGRAGETQYF. DNA of the CDR3: TGTGCCAGCAGAGGGAGGGCCGGGGAGACCCAGTACTTC.

J is TRBJ2-3 and V is TRBV4-1; 10 bases map to TRBD2. The CDR3 length is 15 residues. The J segment lost 2 bases and the V segment lost 6 bases, leaving 5 bases of the junction unmatched. Germline-derived CDR1 and CDR2 are MGHRA and YSYEKL. The CDR3 region is CASRWTSGSTDTQYF. Written as DNA, the CDR3 is TGCGCCAGCAGGTGGACTAGCGGATCCACAGATACGCAGTATTTT.

This chain links TRBV27 with TRBJ2-3, with 8 nucleotides matching TRBD1. There are 14 residues in the CDR3. CDR1 is MNHEY and CDR2 is SMNVEV in the germline V gene (reference sequence). V gave up 8 bases and J gave up 4 bases; unmatched junction bases: 8. The DNA for the CDR3 is TGTGCCAGCTCAGGACAGGGCTGGGCAGATACGCAGTATTTT. Its protein product is CASSGQGWADTQYF.

The table lists this clone with a few counts. J is TRBJ2-7 and V is TRBV6-6, with 13 bases aligning to TRBD2. Trimming at V came to 3 bases and at J to 7 bases, leaving 6 bases not matched to a gene. Germline V gene data show CDR1 as MNHNY and CDR2 as SVGAGI (reference sequence). This CDR3 has 15 amino acids. This CDR3 reads CASSYGLAGEGEQYV. CDR3 nucleotides: TGTGCCAGCAGTTATGGACTAGCGGGAGAAGGGGAGCAGTACGTC.